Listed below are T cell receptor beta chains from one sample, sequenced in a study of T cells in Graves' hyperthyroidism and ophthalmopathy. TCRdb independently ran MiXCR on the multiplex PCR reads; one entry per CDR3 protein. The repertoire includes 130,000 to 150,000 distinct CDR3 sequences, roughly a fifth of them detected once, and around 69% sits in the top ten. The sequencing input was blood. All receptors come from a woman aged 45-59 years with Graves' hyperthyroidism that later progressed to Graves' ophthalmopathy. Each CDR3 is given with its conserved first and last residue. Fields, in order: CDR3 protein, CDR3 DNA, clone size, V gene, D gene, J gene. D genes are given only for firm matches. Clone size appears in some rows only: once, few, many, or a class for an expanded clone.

CDR3aa: CASNPHAGGTGELFF; CDR3nt: TGTGCCAGTAACCCCCACGCGGGAGGGACCGGGGAGCTGTTTTTT; abundance: few; v_gene: TRBV19; d_gene: TRBD2; j_gene: TRBJ2-2
CDR3aa: CASSFGAANYGYTF; CDR3nt: TGTGCCAGCAGTTTTGGCGCCGCGAACTATGGCTACACCTTC; abundance: few; v_gene: TRBV28; d_gene: .; j_gene: TRBJ1-2
CDR3aa: CASSRTGNHEQYF; CDR3nt: TGCGCCAGCAGCCGGACAGGGAACCACGAGCAGTACTTC; abundance: many; v_gene: TRBV5-1; d_gene: TRBD1; j_gene: TRBJ2-7
CDR3aa: CASSGASGRTDTQYF; CDR3nt: TGTGCCAGCAGTGGGGCTAGCGGGCGCACAGATACGCAGTATTTT; abundance: .; v_gene: TRBV2; d_gene: TRBD2; j_gene: TRBJ2-3
CDR3aa: CASSLRWDTLAKNIQYF; CDR3nt: TGTGCCAGCAGCTTGCGGTGGGACACACTAGCCAAAAACATTCAGTACTTC; abundance: .; v_gene: TRBV11-2; d_gene: .; j_gene: TRBJ2-4
CDR3aa: CASSLETGGRNIQYF; CDR3nt: TGTGCCAGCAGTTTAGAGACAGGGGGGCGAAACATTCAGTACTTC; abundance: many; v_gene: TRBV12-3/TRBV12-4; d_gene: TRBD1; j_gene: TRBJ2-4
CDR3aa: CASSLRSFDNEQFF; CDR3nt: TGTGCCAGCAGCTTACGATCCTTCGACAATGAGCAGTTCTTC; abundance: .; v_gene: TRBV11-2; d_gene: .; j_gene: TRBJ2-1
CDR3aa: CAWGEGRETQYF; CDR3nt: TGTGCCTGGGGGGAGGGAAGGGAGACCCAGTACTTC; abundance: many; v_gene: TRBV30; d_gene: TRBD2; j_gene: TRBJ2-5
CDR3aa: CSATKVPGNQETQYF; CDR3nt: TGCAGTGCTACGAAAGTGCCGGGCAATCAAGAGACCCAGTACTTC; abundance: many; v_gene: TRBV20-1; d_gene: .; j_gene: TRBJ2-5
CDR3aa: CASSLDNGLYGYTF; CDR3nt: TGTGCCAGCAGCTTGGATAACGGCCTCTATGGCTACACCTTC; abundance: few; v_gene: TRBV5-8; d_gene: .; j_gene: TRBJ1-2
CDR3aa: CASSRDRTNNQPQHF; CDR3nt: TGTGCCAGCAGCCGAGACAGAACAAACAATCAGCCCCAGCATTTT; abundance: .; v_gene: TRBV11-2; d_gene: .; j_gene: TRBJ1-5
CDR3aa: CASSLEGRTGAGEQYF; CDR3nt: TGCGCCAGCAGCTTGGAGGGGAGGACAGGGGCGGGCGAGCAGTACTTC; abundance: few; v_gene: TRBV5-1; d_gene: TRBD1; j_gene: TRBJ2-7
CDR3aa: CASSESQRFTGELFF; CDR3nt: TGTGCCAGCAGTGAGTCTCAACGATTCACCGGGGAGCTGTTTTTT; abundance: few; v_gene: TRBV6-1; d_gene: .; j_gene: TRBJ2-2
CDR3aa: CANSPRTSGRGNEQFF; CDR3nt: TGTGCCAACTCACCCCGGACTAGCGGGAGAGGCAATGAGCAGTTCTTC; abundance: .; v_gene: TRBV18; d_gene: TRBD2; j_gene: TRBJ2-1
CDR3aa: CASSMTSGSRNEQFF; CDR3nt: TGTGCCAGCAGCATGACTAGCGGGAGTAGGAATGAGCAGTTCTTC; abundance: .; v_gene: TRBV7-3; d_gene: TRBD2; j_gene: TRBJ2-1
CDR3aa: CATSRGRPDSNQPQHF; CDR3nt: TGTGCCACCAGCAGAGGTCGACCTGATAGCAATCAGCCCCAGCATTTT; abundance: .; v_gene: TRBV15; d_gene: .; j_gene: TRBJ1-5
CDR3aa: CASSQDTRYEQYF; CDR3nt: TGTGCCAGCAGCCAAGATACCCGGTACGAGCAGTACTTC; abundance: many; v_gene: TRBV3-1; d_gene: .; j_gene: TRBJ2-7
CDR3aa: CASSRGQENGELFF; CDR3nt: TGTGCCAGCAGCCGCGGACAGGAGAACGGGGAGCTGTTTTTT; abundance: many; v_gene: TRBV7-9; d_gene: TRBD1; j_gene: TRBJ2-2
CDR3aa: CASSYLRVSSYNEQFF; CDR3nt: TGTGCCAGCAGTTACCTGAGGGTCAGCTCCTACAATGAGCAGTTCTTC; abundance: many; v_gene: TRBV27; d_gene: .; j_gene: TRBJ2-1
CDR3aa: CASSDIPRTGELFF; CDR3nt: TGCGCCAGCAGTGACATCCCGAGGACCGGGGAGCTGTTTTTT; abundance: many; v_gene: TRBV10-2; d_gene: .; j_gene: TRBJ2-2
CDR3aa: CSAMPSRSYNEQFF; CDR3nt: TGCAGTGCCATGCCTTCACGATCCTACAATGAGCAGTTCTTC; abundance: many; v_gene: TRBV20-1; d_gene: .; j_gene: TRBJ2-1
CDR3aa: CASSLAGLAGYEQYF; CDR3nt: TGTGCCAGCAGCTTGGCGGGACTAGCGGGCTACGAGCAGTACTTC; abundance: many; v_gene: TRBV7-2; d_gene: TRBD2; j_gene: TRBJ2-7
CDR3aa: CATEQGNTDTQYF; CDR3nt: TGTGCCACGGAACAGGGGAATACAGATACGCAGTATTTT; abundance: many; v_gene: TRBV28; d_gene: TRBD1; j_gene: TRBJ2-3
CDR3aa: CASSSTGVQPQHF; CDR3nt: TGTGCCAGCAGTTCAACAGGGGTACAGCCCCAGCATTTT; abundance: many; v_gene: TRBV2; d_gene: TRBD1; j_gene: TRBJ1-5
CDR3aa: CASSPGTPSYNEQFF; CDR3nt: TGTGCCAGCAGCCCCGGGACACCTTCCTACAATGAGCAGTTCTTC; abundance: .; v_gene: TRBV7-8; d_gene: .; j_gene: TRBJ2-1
CDR3aa: CASTRYPYSNQPQHF; CDR3nt: TGTGCCAGCACTAGATATCCGTATAGCAATCAGCCCCAGCATTTT; abundance: many; v_gene: TRBV2; d_gene: .; j_gene: TRBJ1-5
CDR3aa: CASSLEREGFEQYF; CDR3nt: TGTGCCAGCAGCTTAGAGCGGGAGGGCTTCGAGCAGTACTTC; abundance: many; v_gene: TRBV7-6; d_gene: TRBD2; j_gene: TRBJ2-7